These T cell receptor beta chains were read from a single sample in a study of blood T cells in healthy people across ages. MiXCR, applied by TCRdb to the 5' RACE reads, yields one record per CDR3 protein. The data hold more than 650,000 distinct CDR3 sequences, with less than 70% observed a single time. Sequencing input: blood. These receptors came from an elderly man in good health. Both conserved end residues are part of each CDR3. D genes are given only for firm matches. Expanded clones are given a class, and other clones once, few, many or no size at all.

v_call,clone_size,d_call,j_call,cdr3_nt,cdr3_aa
TRBV20-1,few,TRBD1,TRBJ1-4,TGCATTGCTAGAGATCTGGGACAGGCGGGGGAAAAACTGTTTTTT,CIARDLGQAGEKLFF
TRBV29-1,.,TRBD2,TRBJ2-1,TGCAGCTGTTTTGGGAGGGACGGTTCCTACAATGAGCAGTTCTTC,CSCFGRDGSYNEQFF
TRBV3-1,few,.,TRBJ2-7,TGTGCCAGCAGCCAAGCCGGGACTCCCGTCTACGAGCAGTACTTC,CASSQAGTPVYEQYF
TRBV24-1,.,TRBD2,TRBJ2-3,TGTGCCACCAGTGACTCGACTAGCGGGAGACCAGATACGCAGTATTTT,CATSDSTSGRPDTQYF
TRBV10-3,.,.,TRBJ2-1,TGTGCCATCAGCCGGACTCACAATGAGCAGTTCTTC,CAISRTHNEQFF
TRBV6-6,.,.,TRBJ1-6,TGTGCCAGCCACCCAGGGTTGGGTTCACCCCTCCACTTT,CASHPGLGSPLHF
TRBV7-8,once,TRBD1,TRBJ1-6,TGTGCCAGCAGCTTGGACAGGGTTTCACCCCTCCACTTT,CASSLDRVSPLHF
TRBV20-1,.,TRBD2,TRBJ2-1,TGCAGTGCTAGTTACTCGGCCGCGGGAGGGCCAAGTGAGCAGTTCTTC,CSASYSAAGGPSEQFF
TRBV28,.,.,TRBJ2-1,TGTGCCAGCAACGAGGGGGGGATACATGGGAATGAGCAGTTCTTC,CASNEGGIHGNEQFF
TRBV4-1,.,.,TRBJ2-5,TGCGCCAGCAGCCAGGGGACGAGGGAGACCCAGTACTTC,CASSQGTRETQYF
TRBV5-5,many,.,TRBJ1-2,TGTGCCAGCAGCTTGTGGGGGGGCGCAAACTATGGCTACACCTTC,CASSLWGGANYGYTF
TRBV12-3/TRBV12-4,.,.,TRBJ1-1,TGTGCCAGCAGTCCACGCCCCATTGTTGGTGAAGCTTTCTTT,CASSPRPIVGEAFF
TRBV28,.,TRBD2,TRBJ2-7,TGTGCCAGCAGTTTATACGGGACTAGCGCCGAGCAGTACTTC,CASSLYGTSAEQYF